The 6 T cell receptor beta chains below all came from one sample that was sequenced in a study of blood T cells in healthy people across ages. With a J-beta primer mix and a sample-barcoded 5' primer, a second PCR ran about 7 to 12 cycles. TCRdb re-called the 5' RACE reads through MiXCR, storing one row per CDR3 protein. Of fewer than 900,000 distinct CDR3 sequences in the sample, about 40% were seen once. The sequenced sample was blood. These receptors came from a woman aged 60-70 years in good health.

J is TRBJ2-1 and V is TRBV12-3 or TRBV12-4, with 9 bases that match TRBD2. The J segment lost 3 bases and the V segment lost 6 bases, leaving 6 bases of the junction unmatched. This CDR3 is built from 15 residues. This chain's CDR3 is CASRPTSGRYNEQFF. The CDR3 DNA follows: TGTGCCAGCAGACCAACTAGCGGGCGCTACAATGAGCAGTTCTTC.

This clonotype was detected many times. The V and J genes are TRBV6-2 or TRBV6-3 and TRBJ2-7; D may match TRBD1 or TRBD2 (5 bases each). The CDR3 length is 17 residues. V was pared by 2 bases and J by 3 bases, with 20 bases between. In germline, CDR1 is MNHEY, CDR2 SVGEGT. The CDR3 region is CASSYRRSPGRVYEQYF. As DNA, the CDR3 is TGTGCCAGCAGTTACAGGAGGTCACCGGGACGAGTCTACGAGCAGTACTTC.

The chain joins TRBV12-3 or TRBV12-4 to TRBJ2-1; TRBD2 is a possible D gene (6 bases). Trimming removed 6 bases from V and 15 bases from J, with 15 bases in between. This CDR3 comprises 11 residues. CDR3 residues: CASRSTGVRFF. The DNA for the CDR3 is TGTGCCAGCAGGAGTACGGGAGTGCGGTTCTTC.

This clonotype was found many times. The chain recombines TRBV12-3 or TRBV12-4 with TRBJ2-1, with 14 positions matching TRBD2. Losses at the gene ends were 4 bases for V and 7 bases for J; bases not matched to a gene: 3. The CDR3 has 15 amino acids. The CDR3 bases are TGTGCCAGCAGTTCGACTAGCGGGGGGGCTAATGAGCAGTTCTTC. Protein product: CASSSTSGGANEQFF.

This clonotype came up a few times. The V call is TRBV5-1, the J call TRBJ1-1, with 8 bases lining up with TRBD1. Germline loops: CDR1 SGHRS, CDR2 YFSETQ. Losses at the gene ends were 4 bases for V and 4 bases for J; bases not matched to a gene: 6. The CDR3 sequence is 14 residues long. The CDR3 nucleotides are TGCGCCAGCAGCCGAGACAGGGGAGTCACTGAAGCTTTCTTT. Its translation is CASSRDRGVTEAFF. The full variable domain, rest sourced from reference TRBV5-1 and TRBJ1-1, is KAGVTQTPRYLIKTRGQQVTLSCSPISGHRSVSWYQQTPGQGLQFLFEYFSETQRNKGNFPGRFSGRQFSNSRSEMNVSTLELGDSALYLCASSRDRGVTEAFFGQGTRLTVV.

The chain couples TRBV20-1 to TRBJ1-1; no clear D. V was pared by 3 bases and J by 4 bases, with 12 bases between. Germline V gene lookup returns CDR1 DFQATT and CDR2 SNEGSKA (reference sequence). This CDR3 region has 13 residues. CDR3 nucleotides: TGCAGTGCTAGCCCTGCGGGGAGCACTGAAGCTTTCTTT. Its protein product is CSASPAGSTEAFF.